This is a list of T cell receptor beta chains from one sample in a study of T cell changes during pregnancy in multiple sclerosis. Clones were read by immunoSEQ multiplex PCR, and TCRdb kept only the in-frame ones, dropping some. The sample holds approximately 100,000 clones; roughly 90% are singletons and the top ten take less than 4%. This specimen was peripheral blood, taken after pregnancy. Every receptor here comes from a female donor with multiple sclerosis, enrolled in a pregnancy study. Each CDR3 is given with its conserved first and last residue. Fields, in order: clone size, J gene, D gene, V gene, CDR3 DNA, CDR3 protein. A D gene is named only where the DNA matches it firmly. A row's size may be missing; if present it is once, few, many or a size class.

NA,TRBJ2-5,TRBD1,TRBV18,TGTGCCAGCTCACGACTGAAGGAGGACAGGCGAGGGGAGACCCAGTACTTC,CASSRLKEDRRGETQYF
NA,TRBJ1-5,NA,TRBV6-5,TGTGCCAGCAGTTACTCGAACGGGGGCAATCAGCCCCAGCATTTT,CASSYSNGGNQPQHF
NA,TRBJ1-5,NA,TRBV11-1,TGTGCCAGCAGCCCCCGGGGGGGCCAGCCCCAGCATTTT,CASSPRGGQPQHF
NA,TRBJ2-3,TRBD1,TRBV6-5,TGTGCCAGCAGTTGGACAGGGACATGGTTAGATACGCAGTATTTT,CASSWTGTWLDTQYF
NA,TRBJ1-6,NA,TRBV4-1,TGCGCCAGCAGCCCCCAAGCGAGCTCCTATAATTCACCCCTCCACTTT,CASSPQASSYNSPLHF
NA,TRBJ2-2,TRBD2,TRBV6-5,TGTGCCAGCAGTTTTCTAGCGGGGGTAAATCTGGGGGAGCTGTTTTTT,CASSFLAGVNLGELFF
NA,TRBJ1-5,TRBD1,TRBV19,TGTGCCAGTAGTCCGGGACAGCTTAATCAGCCCCAGCATTTT,CASSPGQLNQPQHF
NA,TRBJ1-1,NA,TRBV7-9,TGTGCCAGCAGCTTGGGAGGGGTGGAGACTGAAGCTTTCTTT,CASSLGGVETEAFF
NA,TRBJ2-3,TRBD2,TRBV19,TGTGCCAGTAAGGTTACTAGCGGGGGGGCAGATACGCAGTATTTT,CASKVTSGGADTQYF
NA,TRBJ2-5,TRBD2,TRBV5-1,TGCGCCAGCAGCTCTGGACTAGCGGGGGGGTTCGAGACCCAGTACTTC,CASSSGLAGGFETQYF
NA,TRBJ2-7,TRBD2,TRBV5-1,TGCGCCAGGGCGACTAGCGGGACTTCCTACGAGCAGTACTTC,CARATSGTSYEQYF
few,TRBJ1-2,TRBD1,TRBV5-1,TGCGCCAGCAGCTTGTTAGGGACAGACTATGGCTACACCTTC,CASSLLGTDYGYTF
NA,TRBJ2-1,TRBD2,TRBV6-1,TGTGCCAGCGATTCGGGACTAAGCCCCTATCGCGAGTTCTTC,CASDSGLSPYREFF
NA,TRBJ2-2,TRBD1,TRBV4-2,TGTGCCAGCAGCCAAGAGGCTCCCGGACAGGCCGGGGAGCTGTTTTTT,CASSQEAPGQAGELFF
NA,TRBJ2-2,NA,TRBV2,TGTGCCAGCAGTGAAGGCACTAGACCTGGGGAGCTGTTTTTT,CASSEGTRPGELFF
NA,TRBJ1-2,TRBD1,TRBV2,TGTGCCAGCAGTGGACAGGGCCAGACTAACTATGGCTACACCTTC,CASSGQGQTNYGYTF
NA,TRBJ1-2,TRBD1,TRBV4-1,TGCGCCAGCAGCCAAGTCGAGGGGGCAAACTATGGCTACACCTTC,CASSQVEGANYGYTF
NA,TRBJ2-1,TRBD1,TRBV9,TGTGCCAGCAGCCACAGGACAGGGGGCGACTCCACGAGCCATAATGAGCAGTTCTTC,CASSHRTGGDSTSHNEQFF
NA,TRBJ2-3,TRBD2,TRBV6-4,TGTGCCAGCACCAGCGGGGGTGGGGGGACAGATACGCAGTATTTT,CASTSGGGGTDTQYF
NA,TRBJ2-7,NA,TRBV11-2,TGTGCCAGCAGCTTAGGGGGCGGGGATTGGTCCGAGCAGTACTTC,CASSLGGGDWSEQYF
NA,TRBJ2-2,NA,TRBV9,TGTGCCAGCAGCGGAGGGGGTCAGGCCGGGGAGCTGTTTTTT,CASSGGGQAGELFF
NA,TRBJ2-5,TRBD2,TRBV7-7,TGTGCTAGCAGCTTAGGACTAGCGGTCCAAGAGACCCAGTACTTC,CASSLGLAVQETQYF
once,TRBJ2-5,NA,TRBV11-2,TGTGCCAGCAGCTTAGGTCGCCAAGAGACCCAGTACTTC,CASSLGRQETQYF